This T cell receptor beta chain derives from a study of blood T cell repertoires in COVID-19. About the study: Whether acute or convalescent, the COVID-19 samples came from the United States, Italy and Spain. PBMCs, B-cell-depleted T cells, or T cells provided the cDNA or gDNA that made up the material.

Per the authors' pipeline: Estimation of nucleated cell counts was performed using reference gene primer amplification. Sequencing was performed with immunoSEQ multiplex PCR; in TCRdb, only in-frame clones are kept and a portion is missing. The V and J calls and clone size were taken over from that table, and D and trimming were inferred from the DNA. The sample holds 90,000 to 120,000 clones, 85% to 90% seen once. Germline V gene data show CDR1 as KGHSH and CDR2 as LQKENI. The CDR3 spans 17 residues. Trimming took 3 bases from V and 3 from J; bases not matched to a gene: 6. Sequenced sample: peripheral blood. The TCR comes from a woman of 80 years or more with acute or convalescent COVID-19. J is TRBJ1-6 and V is TRBV18; 9 bases align to TRBD1. The CDR3 DNA reads as TGTGCCAGCTCACCTCCAGGACAGGGGATCTATAATTCACCCCTCCACTTT. It codes for CASSPPGQGIYNSPLHF.